This TCR beta chain emerged from a study of blood T cells in healthy people across ages (dated by TCRdb to about 2015). Concerning the study at large: In model experiments, template switching captured about one uniquely barcoded TCR beta cDNA molecule for every two T cells. Age-related changes in TCR beta repertoire diversity were measured in the study by deep sequencing normalized with unique cDNA molecular identifiers. Donors were grouped into four age groups: young (average roughly 16 years), middle-aged (under 40), aged (around 56) and long-lived (approximately 82). Using the same blood draw, the study looked at two additional independent replicas of 1 million unique cDNA reads for two donors, one aged 18 to 30 and the other aged 80 or older. To avoid experimental bias, donors of different ages were spread randomly across the sequencing lanes. Results the study describes overall, beyond this receptor: Estimates of total diversity based on one million sequenced T cells were considered lower bounds and underestimates. Observed TCR beta diversity correlated strongly with the percentage of naive T cells measured by flow cytometry. Compared with the aged group, more naive CD4+ T cells, fewer expanded clones and increased TCR diversity were shown by the long-lived group, suggesting age selection. Observed TCR beta diversity per million T cells fell roughly linearly with age, and a significant reduction was already apparent by age around 40. Because donor CMV infection status was unknown, age-related changes in expanded clonotypes were potentially confounded. Because profiling used bulk unsorted PBMCs, naive and antigen-experienced compartments could not be compared conclusively.

From the germline V gene (reference sequence), CDR1 is LNHNV and CDR2 is YYDKDF. The V and J ends are trimmed by 4 bases and 8 bases, leaving 14 bases between them. The CDR3 holds 14 amino acids from the cysteine to the phenylalanine. CDR3 DNA only is kept here, 42 bases in frame from base 1. Concerning this clonotype: Its recognized antigen is unknown. No quality values exist for individual bases; no much larger clone is one base distant.

The donors were 40 or so Caucasian individuals from Russia, aged roughly 6 to 95 years, who were systemically healthy. Each donor gave around 9 milliliters of peripheral blood, collected into EDTA-treated Vacutainer tubes. Ficoll-Paque density-gradient centrifugation was used to isolate PBMCs, with at least 6 million per sample. Trizol reagent was used to extract total RNA from PBMCs, with at least 5.5 micrograms per sample. The percentages of naive CD45RAhigh/CD27high T cells were determined by flow cytometry on a PBMC aliquot from every donor. Libraries were constructed by 5' RACE. Sequenced on an Illumina HiSeq 2500. The second PCR ran for about 7 to 11 cycles and used a J-beta primer mix along with a sample-barcoded 5' primer. Each TCR beta cDNA molecule received a unique molecular identifier from a template-switch 5' adaptor carrying 12 random nucleotides. At least 2.5 million CDR3-containing paired-end reads were obtained from each sample. First-strand cDNA synthesis was performed from all RNA using the Mint cDNA synthesis kit, with priming by a TRBC-specific oligonucleotide. Following uracil-DNA glycosylase treatment, all cDNA underwent a first 18-cycle PCR with the universal primers M1SS and BC2_uni_R. The study's own analysis went as follows. Each sample was normalized by randomly selecting 1 million high-quality reads, each carrying a distinct molecular identifier. Instead of being binned into consensus sequences, reads with shared molecular identifiers were discarded. MiTCR, run with a Q25 quality threshold and the strictest error-elimination algorithm, handled CDR3 identification, clonotype clustering and error correction. A nonparametric unseen species model with Euler transformation was used to estimate a lower bound on total TCR beta diversity. Through fastp at Q25 and MiXCR, TCRdb rebuilt clones from the public reads, retaining in-frame beta chains. Duplicate CDR3 protein sequences are folded into a single record with the most common DNA and genes. V and J calls and clone size were set by TCRdb, not the authors. Here the sample has over 500,000 distinct CDR3 sequences; under 65% occur a single time. The ten largest clones take up roughly 13% of the sample.

The TCR was taken from a woman of 80 years or more in good health. The chain links TRBV15 with TRBJ1-4; the D gene lacks a confident call. Sequencing was carried out using blood. The nucleotide sequence reads as follows: TGTGCCACCAGCAAAACGGGATTACTCGAAAAACTGTTTTTT. Its translation is CATSKTGLLEKLFF.